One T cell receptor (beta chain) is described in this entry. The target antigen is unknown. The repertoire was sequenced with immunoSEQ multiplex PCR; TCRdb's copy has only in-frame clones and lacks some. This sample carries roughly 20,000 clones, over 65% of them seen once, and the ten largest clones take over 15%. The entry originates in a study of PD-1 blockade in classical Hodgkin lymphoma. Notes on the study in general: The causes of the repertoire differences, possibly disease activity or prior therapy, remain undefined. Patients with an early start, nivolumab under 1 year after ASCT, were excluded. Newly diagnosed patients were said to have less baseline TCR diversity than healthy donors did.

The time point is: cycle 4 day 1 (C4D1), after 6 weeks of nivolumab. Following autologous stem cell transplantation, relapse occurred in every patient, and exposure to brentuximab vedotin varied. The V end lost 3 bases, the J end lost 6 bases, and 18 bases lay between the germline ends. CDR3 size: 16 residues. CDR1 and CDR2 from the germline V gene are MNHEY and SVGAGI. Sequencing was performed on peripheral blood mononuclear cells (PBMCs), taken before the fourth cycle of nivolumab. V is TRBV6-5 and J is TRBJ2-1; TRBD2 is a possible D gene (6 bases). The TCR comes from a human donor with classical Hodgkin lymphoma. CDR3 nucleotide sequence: TGTGCCAGCAGTTATTCTTGGTCTAGCGCGGCCAATGAGCAGTTCTTC. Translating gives CASSYSWSSAANEQFF.